This TCR beta chain was retrieved from a study of T cell repertoires in cytomegalovirus infection. Study-wide results and caveats: Across the ex vivo response, the dominant clonotypes were HLA-C-restricted CMV-specific TCR beta clonotypes.

As concerns this clonotype: Its specificity is unknown.

Each CDR3 protein is one row after TCRdb ran MiXCR on the reads. Of about 740,000 distinct CDR3 sequences listed, around 31% were seen once; the top ten hold about 18%. This material consisted of cultured PBMCs, taken from culture after CMV antigen stimulation. The receptor's source is a human donor in good health (CMV status not recorded). Some clones in this sample may be carry-over from other donors' samples.

DNA for the CDR3: TGTGCCAGCAGTGAAGGCGGGAGGTCCTACAATGAGCAGTTCTTC. Its protein is CASSEGGRSYNEQFF. This rearrangement joins TRBV2 to TRBJ2-1; 8 bases agree with TRBD2. The germline V gene encodes CDR1 SNHLY and CDR2 FYNNEI. This CDR3 spans 15 amino acids. With V trimmed by 1 base and J by 1 base, 0 bases remained unmatched.